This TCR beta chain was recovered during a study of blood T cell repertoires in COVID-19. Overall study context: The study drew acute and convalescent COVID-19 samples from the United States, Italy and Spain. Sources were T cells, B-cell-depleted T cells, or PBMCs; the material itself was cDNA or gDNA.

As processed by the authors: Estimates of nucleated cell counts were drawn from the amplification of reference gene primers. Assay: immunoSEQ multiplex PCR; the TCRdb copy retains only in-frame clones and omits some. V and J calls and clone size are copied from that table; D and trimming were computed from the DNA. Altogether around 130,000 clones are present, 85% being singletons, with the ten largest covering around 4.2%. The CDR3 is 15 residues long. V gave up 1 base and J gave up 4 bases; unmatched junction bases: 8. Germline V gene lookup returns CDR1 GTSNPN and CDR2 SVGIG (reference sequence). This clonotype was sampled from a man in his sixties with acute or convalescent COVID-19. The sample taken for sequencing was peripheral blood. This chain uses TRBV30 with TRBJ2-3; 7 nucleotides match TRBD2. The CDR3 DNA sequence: TGTGCCTGGAGTGGGGAGGGTAGAGACTCAGATACGCAGTATTTT. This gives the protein CAWSGEGRDSDTQYF.